Presented here are 30 T cell receptor beta chains from one specimen sequenced in a study of blood T cell repertoires in COVID-19. Sequenced by immunoSEQ multiplex PCR; TCRdb stores in-frame clones only, minus some. This sample has around 330,000 clones, with 89% found just once. Sequencing was done on a sample of PBMCs or T cells enriched from blood (not recorded which). These receptors were taken from a woman aged 40 to 50 who had recovered from COVID-19.

This sequence joins TRBV5-1 and TRBJ1-6; 7 bases match TRBD1. The CDR3 loop spans 18 amino acids. In germline, CDR1 is SGHRS, CDR2 YFSETQ. The V segment lost 0 bases and the J segment 0 bases; nucleotides outside the gene matches: 6. CDR3 sequence reads: CASSLGDSQSSYNSPLHF. Written as DNA, the CDR3 is TGCGCCAGCAGCTTGGGGGACAGCCAGAGCTCCTATAATTCACCCCTCCACTTT.

J is TRBJ2-1 and V is TRBV10-2; 12 bases align to TRBD2. This CDR3 contains 16 residues. Germline V gene lookup returns CDR1 WSHSY and CDR2 SAAADI. Trimming removed 4 bases from V and 7 bases from J; junction bases left unmatched: 8. Here the CDR3 DNA reads TGCGCCAGCAGTGCGGCTAGCGGGGGGGCTAGGAATGAGCAGTTCTTC. This gives the protein CASSAASGGARNEQFF.

The rearrangement uses TRBV7-3 and TRBJ2-2; 8 nucleotides match TRBD2. Per the germline V gene, CDR1 is SGHTA and CDR2 is FQGTGA. The CDR3 contains 15 residues. The ends lost 7 bases at V and 8 bases at J; junction bases unmatched: 12. CDR3 DNA sequence: TGTGCCAGCACCCACCGAGCGGGGGTCAGGGGGGAGCTGTTTTTT. This encodes CASTHRAGVRGELFF.

The chain employs TRBV4-3 and TRBJ2-7, with TRBD2 matching 8 bases. The CDR3 consists of 15 residues. Germline V lookup: CDR1 LGHNA, CDR2 YSLEER. V was clipped by 0 bases and J by 4 bases; unmatched bases: 5. The CDR3 loop reads CASSQDAAGEYEQYF. The DNA of the CDR3 is TGCGCCAGCAGCCAAGACGCAGCGGGAGAGTACGAGCAGTACTTC.

The CDR3: CASSSLGRGPPFSNQPQHF. In DNA, the CDR3 is TGTGCCAGCAGTTCCCTGGGTAGGGGGCCGCCCTTTAGCAATCAGCCCCAGCATTTT. The gene calls are TRBV27 and TRBJ1-5, with TRBD1 matching 7 bases. V was pared by 4 bases and J by 0 bases, with 15 bases of the junction left unmatched. The germline V gene encodes CDR1 MNHEY and CDR2 SMNVEV (reference sequence). The CDR3 consists of 19 residues.

This chain joins TRBV19 and TRBJ1-1; D is uncertain. Trimming took 5 bases from V and 6 from J, leaving 13 bases between them. The V gene's germline CDR1 is LNHDA and CDR2 SQIVND (reference sequence). CDR3 length: 13 residues. The CDR3 here is CASSSVSLSEAFF. The CDR3 DNA follows: TGTGCCAGTAGTTCCGTGTCCCTCTCTGAAGCTTTCTTT.

V gene TRBV20-1 combines with J gene TRBJ2-3, with D possibly TRBD2 on 5 matching bases. Germline CDR1 DFQATT, CDR2 SNEGSKA (reference sequence). Trimming removed 3 bases at V and 4 bases at J, with 8 bases between. The CDR3 length is 12 residues. The CDR3, as DNA: TGCAGTGCTAGTGGGGAGTCAGATACGCAGTATTTT. This translates into CSASGESDTQYF.

V usage is TRBV11-2 and J usage is TRBJ2-7, with 9 bases matching TRBD1. This CDR3 has 13 amino acids. The J segment lost 7 bases and the V segment lost 4 bases, leaving 5 bases of the junction unmatched. Looked up from germline, CDR1 is SGHAT and CDR2 is FQNNGV. The CDR3 DNA reads as TGTGCCAGCAGCTCGGACAGGGGACGGGAGCAGTACTTC. This encodes CASSSDRGREQYF.

The gene calls are TRBV4-2 and TRBJ2-1; 9 positions match TRBD2. Germline assignment: CDR1 LGHNA and CDR2 YNFKEQ. Trimming at V came to 4 bases and at J to 6 bases, leaving 10 bases not matched to a gene. This CDR3 is 16 amino acids long. The CDR3 spells CASSPFSGRTSNEQFF. CDR3 DNA: TGTGCCAGCAGCCCATTCAGCGGGAGGACCTCCAATGAGCAGTTCTTC.

V gene TRBV5-1 combines with J gene TRBJ2-7, with TRBD2 matching 9 bases. The germline V gene encodes CDR1 SGHRS and CDR2 YFSETQ. CDR3 size: 14 residues. The trim removed 1 base at V and 6 bases at J, leaving 5 bases unmatched. DNA for the CDR3: TGCGCCAGCAGCTTGATTAGCGGGAGCTCCGAGCAGTACTTC. As protein: CASSLISGSSEQYF.

The chain combines TRBV18 with TRBJ2-7, with TRBD2 as a possible D gene (7 bases). Trimming stripped 3 bases from V and 3 bases from J, with 15 bases between. CDR3 length: 15 amino acids. CDR1 KGHSH and CDR2 LQKENI come from the germline V gene. The chain's CDR3 is CASSPPGGLYYEQYF. DNA of the CDR3: TGTGCCAGCTCACCTCCGGGGGGCTTGTACTACGAGCAGTACTTC.

The chain recombines TRBV19 with TRBJ2-5, with TRBD2 identical over 11 bases. CDR3 length: 15 amino acids. After removal of 4 bases from V and 2 bases from J, the junction contained 3 bases not matched to a gene. The germline gives CDR1 LNHDA, CDR2 SQIVND (reference sequence). CDR3 sequence: CASSTGLAVQETQYF. The CDR3 nucleotides are TGTGCCAGTAGTACGGGACTAGCGGTTCAAGAGACCCAGTACTTC. The variable domain in full, with the rest retrieved from reference TRBV19 and TRBJ2-5, is DGGITQSPKYLFRKEGQNVTLSCEQNLNHDAMYWYRQDPGQGLRLIYYSQIVNDFQKGDIAEGYSVSREKKESFPLTVTSAQKNPTAFYLCASSTGLAVQETQYFGPGTRLLVL.

V usage is TRBV18 and J usage is TRBJ2-3; 9 bases fit TRBD2. The J segment lost 2 bases and the V segment lost 2 bases, leaving 5 bases of the junction unmatched. Looked up from germline, CDR1 is KGHSH and CDR2 is LQKENI. This CDR3 spans 16 amino acids. The CDR3 sequence: CASSPVVAGDTDTQYF. The DNA of the CDR3 is TGTGCCAGCTCACCAGTGGTAGCGGGGGACACAGATACGCAGTATTTT.

This sequence joins TRBV5-1 and TRBJ1-2; 9 bases align to TRBD1. This CDR3 is 14 amino acids long. With V trimmed by 4 bases and J by 2 bases, 3 bases remained unmatched. From germline, CDR1 is SGHRS and CDR2 YFSETQ. CDR3 sequence reads: CASSPDRGNYGYTF. CDR3 bases: TGCGCCAGCAGCCCGGACAGGGGAAACTATGGCTACACCTTC.

This chain uses TRBV5-1 with TRBJ2-7; no definite D call. The CDR3 covers 12 residues. V lost 1 base and J lost 4, with 6 bases in between. CDR1 and CDR2 (germline): SGHRS, YFSETQ. CDR3 in DNA: TGCGCCAGCAGCTTGACAGATTACGAGCAGTACTTC. It translates to CASSLTDYEQYF.

The chain links TRBV20-1 to TRBJ2-1; D is undetermined. The germline gives CDR1 DFQATT, CDR2 SNEGSKA (reference sequence). The CDR3 covers 13 residues. The ends were cut back, 3 bases at V and 3 bases at J, with 9 bases in the middle. Written as DNA, the CDR3 is TGCAGTGCTAGTCCCGAGGTCTACAATGAGCAGTTCTTC. Translation gives CSASPEVYNEQFF.

This clone appeared a single time. J is TRBJ1-2 and V is TRBV5-4; 9 nucleotides agree with TRBD1. The CDR3 has 14 amino acids. CDR1 SGHNT and CDR2 YYREEE come from the germline V gene (reference sequence). With 4 bases clipped from V and 6 bases from J, the junction kept 7 bases outside the gene matches. The CDR3 sequence: CASSDDRGSDGYTF. In DNA form, the CDR3 reads TGTGCCAGCAGCGACGACAGGGGGAGTGATGGCTACACCTTC.

CDR3 loop: CASSPRLAGGVDTQYF. The CDR3, as DNA: TGTGCCAGCTCACCACGCCTAGCGGGGGGCGTAGATACGCAGTATTTT. The chain employs TRBV18 and TRBJ2-3; 11 bases match TRBD2. The CDR3 consists of 16 residues. Germline V gene lookup returns CDR1 KGHSH and CDR2 LQKENI. V lost 1 base and J lost 5; bases outside the gene matches: 5.

This chain links TRBV28 with TRBJ1-2; D is unclear. In germline, CDR1 is MDHEN, CDR2 SYDVKM. The CDR3 is made up of 12 amino acids. V lost 1 base, J lost 4 bases, and 4 bases lay in between. The CDR3 region has the DNA TGTGCCAGCAGTTTATCCAGCTATGGCTACACCTTC. This gives the protein CASSLSSYGYTF.

The table lists this clone with a few counts. This chain uses TRBV7-9 with TRBJ1-2; D might be TRBD1 (6 bases). Germline-derived CDR1 and CDR2 are SEHNR and FQNEAQ (reference sequence). With 5 bases removed from V and 4 bases from J, the gap between germline ends came to 17 bases. This CDR3 contains 15 residues. The CDR3, as DNA: TGTGCCAGCAGCCCCATCTGGGGGGGCCTCTATGGCTACACCTTC. Amino acid sequence: CASSPIWGGLYGYTF.

The V and J genes are TRBV7-3 and TRBJ2-7; 7 bases align to TRBD1. The junction had 6 bases not matched to a gene; V was cut back by 4 bases and J by 6 bases. The CDR3 spans 13 residues. Germline-derived CDR1 and CDR2 are SGHTA and FQGTGA. Written as DNA, the CDR3 is TGTGCCAGCAGCTCGGACAGGTCCGGCGAGCAGTACTTC. This sequence encodes CASSSDRSGEQYF. Using reference TRBV7-3 and TRBJ2-7 for the parts outside the CDR3, the full variable domain is GAGVSQTPSNKVTEKGKYVELRCDPISGHTALYWYRQSLGQGPEFLIYFQGTGAADDSGLPNDRFFAVRPEGSVSTLKIQRTERGDSAVYLCASSSDRSGEQYFGPGTRLTVT.

This chain connects TRBV27 to TRBJ2-1, with D possibly matching TRBD2 (6 bases). The CDR3 length is 13 residues. In germline, CDR1 is MNHEY, CDR2 SMNVEV (reference sequence). The V and J ends lost 2 bases and 8 bases respectively, with 10 bases between them. CDR3 bases: TGTGCCAGCAGTTTAACTGGAGGGGATGAGCAGTTCTTC. It yields the protein CASSLTGGDEQFF.

This clone was recorded at least ten times. J is TRBJ2-1 and V is TRBV4-1, with TRBD2 matching 11 bases. The germline gives CDR1 MGHRA, CDR2 YSYEKL. The CDR3 extends over 18 amino acids. V lost 6 bases and J lost 4; bases outside the gene matches: 14. CDR3: CASRSGVAGGRVYNEQFF. Written as DNA, the CDR3 is TGCGCCAGCAGAAGCGGGGTAGCGGGGGGGCGAGTGTACAATGAGCAGTTCTTC.

This sequence joins TRBV29-1 and TRBJ2-7, with 7 bases aligning to TRBD2. From germline, CDR1 is SQVTM and CDR2 ANQGSEA. The ends lost 7 bases at V and 5 bases at J; junction bases unmatched: 5. The CDR3 totals 11 residues. As DNA, the CDR3 is TGCAGCGGGGGACTACTCGACGAGCAGTACTTC. It specifies CSGGLLDEQYF.

The V call is TRBV2, the J call TRBJ1-6, with D perhaps matching TRBD1 (6 bases). The CDR3 runs to 14 residues. Trimming shortened V by 4 bases and J by 7 bases, and 11 bases separated the two germline ends. Germline CDR1 is SNHLY and CDR2 is FYNNEI. In DNA form, the CDR3 reads TGTGCCAGCAGTGTCACAGGGATGAATTCACCCCTCCACTTT. Protein sequence: CASSVTGMNSPLHF.

The V and J genes are TRBV9 and TRBJ1-3, with D possibly being TRBD1 (5 bases). The CDR3 spans 18 residues. V was pared by 6 bases and J by 4 bases, with 26 bases between. CDR1 and CDR2 from the germline V gene are SGDLS and YYNGEE. The CDR3 region is CASTPDALGGAWGNTIYF. In DNA, the CDR3 is TGTGCCAGCACCCCTGACGCCCTGGGAGGGGCGTGGGGAAACACCATATATTTT.

The J gene is TRBJ1-4, the V gene TRBV5-4, with TRBD1 matching 8 bases. V was clipped by 2 bases and J by 8 bases; unmatched bases: 5. This CDR3 comprises 14 residues. The V gene's germline CDR1 is SGHNT and CDR2 YYREEE (reference sequence). The CDR3 DNA is TGTGCCAGCAGCTTAGACAGGGGCACGGAAAAACTGTTTTTT. Its protein product is CASSLDRGTEKLFF. Full variable domain (rest looked up from reference TRBV5-4 and TRBJ1-4): ETGVTQSPTHLIKTRGQQVTLRCSSQSGHNTVSWYQQALGQGPQFIFQYYREEENGRGNFPPRFSGLQFPNYSSELNVNALELDDSALYLCASSLDRGTEKLFFGSGTQLSVL.

The chain employs TRBV18 and TRBJ1-3, with D possibly being TRBD1 (5 bases). There are 17 residues in the CDR3. Germline CDR1 and CDR2: KGHSH and LQKENI. V was pared by 6 bases and J by 0 bases, with 18 bases between. CDR3 region: CASSQRDSSLSGNTIYF. In nucleotides, the CDR3 is TGTGCCAGCTCCCAGAGAGACAGCTCCCTCTCTGGAAACACCATATATTTT.

The chain uses TRBV18 and TRBJ1-1; TRBD1 aligns across 9 bases. The CDR3 consists of 16 residues. Germline CDR1 is KGHSH and CDR2 is LQKENI. J lost 2 bases, V lost 6 bases, and 10 bases had no gene match. This CDR3 reads CASSAGQGLRNTEAFF. In DNA, the CDR3 is TGTGCCAGCTCTGCGGGACAGGGCCTCAGAAACACTGAAGCTTTCTTT. The full variable domain, completed using reference TRBV18 and TRBJ1-1, is NAGVMQNPRHLVRRRGQEARLRCSPMKGHSHVYWYRQLPEEGLKFMVYLQKENIIDESGMPKERFSAEFPKEGPSILRIQQVVRGDSAAYFCASSAGQGLRNTEAFFGQGTRLTVV.

DNA for the CDR3: TGTGCCAGCAGCGTAGGGTCTAAAACTGAAGCTTTCTTT. This translates into CASSVGSKTEAFF. The chain is built from TRBV9 and TRBJ1-1; D gene uncertain. Trimming left V 0 bases short and J 5 bases short, with 8 bases between. Per germline, CDR1 SGDLS and CDR2 YYNGEE. CDR3 length: 13 residues.